This T cell receptor (beta chain) was sequenced in a study of glioma-infiltrating T cells after dendritic cell vaccination. Only in-frame clones appear in the TCRdb table, and some are missing; sequencing was by immunoSEQ multiplex PCR. The sample lists approximately 99,000 clones; 80% were seen once. This CDR3 contains 15 residues. Losses at the gene ends were 6 bases for V and 4 bases for J; bases not matched to a gene: 11. CDR1 is KGHSH, CDR2 LQKENI, per germline. Time point here: after dendritic cell vaccination, including at tumor progression/relapse. This clone was recorded once. The sequenced sample was blood, obtained after dendritic cell vaccination. The chain employs TRBV18 and TRBJ1-1, with 7 bases lining up with TRBD1. The receptor was isolated from a human donor with glioblastoma. DNA for the CDR3: TGTGCCAGCTCGCAGGTACAGGGGAGAGTCACTGAAGCTTTCTTT. Translated: CASSQVQGRVTEAFF.